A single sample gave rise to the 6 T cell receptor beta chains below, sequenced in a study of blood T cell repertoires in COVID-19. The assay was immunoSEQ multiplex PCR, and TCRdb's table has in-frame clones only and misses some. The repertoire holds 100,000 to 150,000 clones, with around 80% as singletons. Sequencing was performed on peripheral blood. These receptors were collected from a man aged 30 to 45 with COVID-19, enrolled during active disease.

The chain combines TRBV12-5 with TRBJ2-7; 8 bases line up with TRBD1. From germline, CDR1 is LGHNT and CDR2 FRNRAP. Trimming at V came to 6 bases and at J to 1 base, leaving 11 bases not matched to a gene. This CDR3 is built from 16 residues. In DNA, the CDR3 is TGTGCTAGTGGGCACTCCGGGACAGGTTATTCCTACGAGCAGTACTTC. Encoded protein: CASGHSGTGYSYEQYF. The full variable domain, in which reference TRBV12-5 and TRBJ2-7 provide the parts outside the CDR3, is DARVTQTPRHKVTEMGQEVTMRCQPILGHNTVFWYRQTMMQGLELLAYFRNRAPLDDSGMPKDRFSAEMPDATLATLKIQPSEPRDSAVYFCASGHSGTGYSYEQYFGPGTRLTVT.

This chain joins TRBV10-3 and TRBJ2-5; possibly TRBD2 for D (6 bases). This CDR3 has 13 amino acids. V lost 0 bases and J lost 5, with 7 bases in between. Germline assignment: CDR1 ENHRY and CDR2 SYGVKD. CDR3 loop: CAISESRGETQYF. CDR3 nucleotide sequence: TGTGCCATCAGTGAGTCACGGGGGGAGACCCAGTACTTC.

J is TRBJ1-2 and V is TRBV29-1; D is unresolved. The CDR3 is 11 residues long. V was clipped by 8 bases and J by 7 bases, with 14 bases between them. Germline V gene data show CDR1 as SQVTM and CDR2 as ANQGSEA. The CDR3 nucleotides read TGCAGCTCACGGGAGGGCTCTGGCTACACCTTC. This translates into CSSREGSGYTF.

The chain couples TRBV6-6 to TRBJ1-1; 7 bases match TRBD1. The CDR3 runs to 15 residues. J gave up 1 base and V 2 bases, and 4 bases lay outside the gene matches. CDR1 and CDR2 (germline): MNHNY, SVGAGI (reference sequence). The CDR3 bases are TGTGCCAGCAGTTACCCACAGGGGCAGAACACTGAAGCTTTCTTT. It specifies CASSYPQGQNTEAFF.

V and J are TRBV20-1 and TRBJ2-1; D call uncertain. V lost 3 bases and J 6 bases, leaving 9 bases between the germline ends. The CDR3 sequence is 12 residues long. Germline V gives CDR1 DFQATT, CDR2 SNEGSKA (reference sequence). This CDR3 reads CSASRSRNEQFF. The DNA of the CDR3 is TGCAGTGCTAGTCGCAGTCGCAATGAGCAGTTCTTC.

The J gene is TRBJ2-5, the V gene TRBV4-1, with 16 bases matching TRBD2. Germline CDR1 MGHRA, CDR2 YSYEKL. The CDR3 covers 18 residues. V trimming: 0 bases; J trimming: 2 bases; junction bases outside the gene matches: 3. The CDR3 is CASSQDLGLAGGQETQYF. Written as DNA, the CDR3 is TGCGCCAGCAGCCAAGATCTGGGACTAGCGGGGGGGCAAGAGACCCAGTACTTC.